These T cell receptor beta chains were read from a single sample in a study of blood T cell repertoires in COVID-19. TCRdb's table, derived via immunoSEQ multiplex PCR, lists solely in-frame clones and lacks some. The sample lists 250,000 to 350,000 clones, 70% to 90% occurring once. The sequenced material came from peripheral blood. These receptors came from a woman aged 50 to 65 who had recovered from COVID-19. Both conserved end residues are part of each CDR3. The D gene is left open where the match is weak. Clone size appears in some rows only: once, few, many, or a class for an expanded clone.

>TRBJ1-2|-|TRBV6-6|-
CASASGQGGYTF
TGTGCCAGCGCTTCAGGGCAGGGTGGCTACACCTTC
>TRBJ1-2|-|TRBV28|-
CASEGGTYGYTF
TGTGCCAGCGAGGGGGGGACTTATGGCTACACCTTC
>TRBJ2-5|TRBD1|TRBV28|-
CASSRFIGTAGETQYF
TGTGCCAGCAGCCGATTTATTGGGACAGCCGGAGAGACCCAGTACTTC
>TRBJ2-2|-|TRBV5-4|-
CASSSSPQGGNTGELFF
TGTGCCAGCAGCTCCTCGCCTCAGGGGGGGAACACCGGGGAGCTGTTTTTT
>TRBJ1-1|-|TRBV5-8|-
CASSSNRVMNTEAFF
TGTGCCAGCAGCTCGAACAGGGTAATGAACACTGAAGCTTTCTTT
>TRBJ1-2|-|TRBV27|-
CASSLSGRAGGYGYTF
TGTGCCAGCAGTTTATCGGGGAGAGCCGGAGGCTATGGCTACACCTTC
>TRBJ1-5|-|TRBV5-1|few
CASSLAGANQPQHF
TGCGCCAGCAGCTTGGCAGGGGCCAATCAGCCCCAGCATTTT
>TRBJ2-1|TRBD2|TRBV19|-
CASTNGPGGEQFF
TGTGCCAGTACTAACGGGCCGGGGGGGGAGCAGTTCTTC
>TRBJ1-3|-|TRBV18|-
CASSPSGASGNTIYF
TGTGCCAGCTCACCATCTGGAGCCTCTGGAAACACCATATATTTT
>TRBJ2-7|TRBD2|TRBV6-2/TRBV6-3|-
CASSYGLAGGRTYEQYF
TGTGCCAGCAGTTACGGACTAGCGGGGGGGCGAACCTACGAGCAGTACTTC
>TRBJ1-3|-|TRBV3-1/TRBV3-2|-
CASSQAGRPYSGNTIYF
TGTGCCAGCAGCCAGGCGGGACGGCCTTACTCTGGAAACACCATATATTTT